Presented here are 3 T cell receptor beta chains from one specimen sequenced in a study of vaccination effects on CD4 cells after COVID-19. No cognate antigen is known for these TCRs. The method was immunoSEQ multiplex PCR; TCRdb's version includes in-frame clones alone and lacks a portion of them. The table has about 23,000 clones, 65% to 75% seen once. With the ViraFEST assay, the study expanded antigen-specific CD4+ T cells using viral peptide pools, then sequenced them. Once cultured for 10 to 11 days, the cells underwent separation to obtain CD4+ T cells. Vaccinated recipients, who were negative for nucleocapsid antibodies, had no history of SARS-CoV-2 infection. Sequencing used CD4+ T cells from PBMCs cultured with SARS-CoV-2 spike peptides, obtained before COVID-19 vaccination. These receptors all stem from a human donor who received a COVID-19 vaccine.

This chain uses TRBV10-1 with TRBJ2-7; D is unresolved. Germline-derived CDR1 and CDR2 are WNHNN and SYGVQD (reference sequence). This CDR3 has 12 amino acids. Deletions cut 4 bases from V and 7 bases from J, with 11 bases between. In nucleotides, the CDR3 is TGCGCCAGCAGTGCCACAACTTTTGAGCAGTACTTC. Translating gives CASSATTFEQYF.

The rearrangement links TRBV3-1 (or the pseudogene TRBV3-2) to TRBJ2-1; no firm D call. CDR1 is LGHDT, CDR2 YNNKEL, per germline (reference sequence). CDR3 length: 16 amino acids. Trimming shortened V by 0 bases and J by 5 bases, and 14 bases separated the two germline ends. The CDR3 nucleotides read TGTGCCAGCAGCCAAGATATCCCTAGAGCCCACAATGAGCAGTTCTTC. Amino acid sequence: CASSQDIPRAHNEQFF.

V usage is TRBV27 and J usage is TRBJ2-1; no firm D call. CDR1 is MNHEY and CDR2 is SMNVEV in the germline V gene (reference sequence). V dropped 5 bases and J dropped 6 bases, with 11 bases sitting between them. There are 13 residues in the CDR3. CDR3 region: CASSIFRSNEQFF. The CDR3 region has the DNA TGTGCCAGCAGTATCTTCAGGAGCAATGAGCAGTTCTTC.